This T cell receptor (beta chain) was identified during a study of graft-versus-host responses after intestinal transplantation. The V segment lost 5 bases and the J segment 2 bases; nucleotides outside the gene matches: 4. The CDR3 totals 15 residues. CDR1 and CDR2 (germline): MRHNA, SNTAGT. Profiled with immunoSEQ multiplex PCR; TCRdb holds only in-frame clones, not every one. Of about 38,000 clones listed, roughly 87% are singletons. This clonotype was sampled from a human patient who received an intestinal transplant, so some T cells may come from the graft donor. The chain joins TRBV6-4 to TRBJ2-3; 10 nucleotides match TRBD2. This specimen consisted of PBMCs, obtained around 1,000 days after transplant. CDR3 nucleotide sequence: TGTGCCAGCAGTATAACTAGCGGGGCCACAGATACGCAGTATTTT. Translated: CASSITSGATDTQYF.